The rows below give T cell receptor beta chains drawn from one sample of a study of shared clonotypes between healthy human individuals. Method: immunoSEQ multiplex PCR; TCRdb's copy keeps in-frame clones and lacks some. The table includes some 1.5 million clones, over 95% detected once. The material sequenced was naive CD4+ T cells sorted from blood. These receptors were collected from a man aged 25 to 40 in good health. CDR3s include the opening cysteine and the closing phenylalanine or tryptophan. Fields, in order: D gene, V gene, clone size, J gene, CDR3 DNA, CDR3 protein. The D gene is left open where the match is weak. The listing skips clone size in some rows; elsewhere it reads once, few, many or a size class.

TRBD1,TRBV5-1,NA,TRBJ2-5,TGCGCCAGCAGCAGGACAGGGACGGGACAAGAGACCCAGTACTTC,CASSRTGTGQETQYF
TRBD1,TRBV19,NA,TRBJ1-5,TGTGCCAGTAGTAGGACAGGGGGTCGTCAGCCCCAGCATTTT,CASSRTGGRQPQHF
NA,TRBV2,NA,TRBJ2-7,TGTGCCAGCAGTGAGGAGGGCTACGAGCAGTACTTC,CASSEEGYEQYF
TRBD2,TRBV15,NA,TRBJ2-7,TGTGCCACCAGCAGAGTTCCTAGCGGGAGATCCTACGAGCAGTACTTC,CATSRVPSGRSYEQYF
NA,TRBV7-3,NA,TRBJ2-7,TGTGCCAGCAGCACCGGGGACTCCCCGGGCGAGCAGTACTTC,CASSTGDSPGEQYF
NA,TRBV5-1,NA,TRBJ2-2,TGCGCCAGCAGCCCTCCCACGACAGGCGATACCGGGGAGCTGTTTTTT,CASSPPTTGDTGELFF
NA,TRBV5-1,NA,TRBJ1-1,TGCGCCAGCAGCTTGGACGTCGGAGCCTCTTTGGCTTTCTTT,CASSLDVGASLAFF
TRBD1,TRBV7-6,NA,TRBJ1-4,TGTGCCAGCAGCCAACAGGGGGCGCCGGCTAATGAAAAACTGTTTTTT,CASSQQGAPANEKLFF
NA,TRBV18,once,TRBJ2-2,TGTGCCAGCTCAAGTCGGGTTGGGAACACCGGGGAGCTGTTTTTT,CASSSRVGNTGELFF
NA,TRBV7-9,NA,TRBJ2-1,TGTGCCAGCAGCTTTGGGAATGAGCAGTTCTTC,CASSFGNEQFF
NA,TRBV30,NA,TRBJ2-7,TGTGCCTGGAAATCCAGGACATTAAGCTACGAGCAGTACTTC,CAWKSRTLSYEQYF
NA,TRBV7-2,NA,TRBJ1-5,TGTGCCAGCAGCACCGCGGGGACAAACAATCAGCCCCAGCATTTT,CASSTAGTNNQPQHF
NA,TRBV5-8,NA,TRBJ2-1,TGTGCCAGCAGCTTCGGGGGTGGGGAGGCCCACTCCTACAATGAGCAGTTCTTC,CASSFGGGEAHSYNEQFF
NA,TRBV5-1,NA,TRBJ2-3,TGCGCCAGCAGCAATTCAGGGTCAGATACGCAGTATTTT,CASSNSGSDTQYF
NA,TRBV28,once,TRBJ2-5,TGTGCCAGCAGCTCGACAGCTGAAGAGACCCAGTACTTC,CASSSTAEETQYF
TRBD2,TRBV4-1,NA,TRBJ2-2,TGCGCCAGCAGCCAGACTTCCCTAGCGGACCTAGGGGAGCTGTTTTTT,CASSQTSLADLGELFF
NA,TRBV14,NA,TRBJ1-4,TGTGCCAGCAGCCGGGGACATTTGGAAAAACTGTTTTTT,CASSRGHLEKLFF
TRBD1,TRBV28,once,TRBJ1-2,TGTGCCAGCCGGACAGGGGGCGCTTACGGCTATGGCTACACCTTC,CASRTGGAYGYGYTF
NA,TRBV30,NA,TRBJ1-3,TGTGCCTGGAGTCCCGGGAACTCTGGAAACACCATATATTTT,CAWSPGNSGNTIYF
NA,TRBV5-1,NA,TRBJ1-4,TGCGCCAGCAGCTTGAGGGTCACAGGTTCGGCTAATGAAAAACTGTTTTTT,CASSLRVTGSANEKLFF
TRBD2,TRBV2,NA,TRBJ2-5,TGTGCCAGCAGTGAGACTAGCGTTGTGGAGACCCAGTACTTC,CASSETSVVETQYF
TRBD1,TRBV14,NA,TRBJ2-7,TGTGCCAGCAGCCATAGACAGGGCTCCTACGAGCAGTACTTC,CASSHRQGSYEQYF
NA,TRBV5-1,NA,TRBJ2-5,TGCGCCAGCAGCTTGGTTCCTCCAGGGGCTATAGAAAAAGAGACCCAGTACTTC,CASSLVPPGAIEKETQYF
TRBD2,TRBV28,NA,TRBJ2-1,TGTGCCAGCAGTCCTAGCGGAGCGAGCTCCTACAATGAGCAGTTCTTC,CASSPSGASSYNEQFF
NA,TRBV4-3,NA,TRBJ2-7,TGCGCCAGCAGCCAAGATCTAGGGAGAAGCTCCTACGAGCAGTACTTC,CASSQDLGRSSYEQYF
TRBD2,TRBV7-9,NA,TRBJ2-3,TGTGCCAGCAGCTTAGGGGGACTAGCGGGAGGAAATACGCAGTATTTT,CASSLGGLAGGNTQYF
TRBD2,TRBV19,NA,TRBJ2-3,TGTGCCAGTAGTATAGGGGCGGGAGTACCAGATACGCAGTATTTT,CASSIGAGVPDTQYF
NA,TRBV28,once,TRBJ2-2,TGTGCCAGCAGTTCGTTTCGCGGGACCGGGGAGCTGTTTTTT,CASSSFRGTGELFF
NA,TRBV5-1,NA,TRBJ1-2,TGCGCCAGCAGCAGGGAAGGACGGAACCCTAACTATGGCTACACCTTC,CASSREGRNPNYGYTF
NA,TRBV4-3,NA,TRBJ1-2,TGCGCCAGCAGCCAAGATAACAGTAACTATGGCTACACCTTC,CASSQDNSNYGYTF
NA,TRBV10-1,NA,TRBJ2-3,TGCGCCAGCAGCTCCGGCCAGTCAGATACGCAGTATTTT,CASSSGQSDTQYF
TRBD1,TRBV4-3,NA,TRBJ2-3,TGCGCCAGCAGCCAGGACAGGGTTAGGGAAGATACGCAGTATTTT,CASSQDRVREDTQYF
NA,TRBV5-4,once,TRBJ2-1,TGTGCCAGCAGCTTAGGGACCCAAACTCGATTAAACAATGAGCAGTTCTTC,CASSLGTQTRLNNEQFF
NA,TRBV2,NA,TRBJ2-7,TGTGCCAGTAACTTTCCGTCCGAGCAGTACTTC,CASNFPSEQYF
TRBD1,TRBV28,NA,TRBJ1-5,TGTGCCAGCAGGTCCGGGACAGGGAATCAGCCCCAGCATTTT,CASRSGTGNQPQHF
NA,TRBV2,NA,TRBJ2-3,TGTGCCAGCAGTGCAGGACACACAGCTGTAGATACGCAGTATTTT,CASSAGHTAVDTQYF
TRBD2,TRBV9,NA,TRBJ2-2,TGTGCCAGCAGCGTAGGGAGCGGGAGTTACACCGGGGAGCTGTTTTTT,CASSVGSGSYTGELFF
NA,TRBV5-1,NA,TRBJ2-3,TGCGCCAGCACTATTGAGCGGAGGGGGGCAGATACGCAGTATTTT,CASTIERRGADTQYF
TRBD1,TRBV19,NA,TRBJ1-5,TGTGCCAGTAGTAATCGGGGACAGGGTGATCAGCCCCAGCATTTT,CASSNRGQGDQPQHF
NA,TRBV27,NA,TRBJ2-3,TGTGCCAGCAGTTTAGCTAAGCACGGAACAGATACGCAGTATTTT,CASSLAKHGTDTQYF
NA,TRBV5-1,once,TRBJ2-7,TGCGCCAGCAGCTTGGACGTAGTATCCTACGAGCAGTACTTC,CASSLDVVSYEQYF
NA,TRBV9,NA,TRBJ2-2,TGTGCCAGCAGCGTAGGGTTCGCGGTGAACACCGGGGAGCTGTTTTTT,CASSVGFAVNTGELFF
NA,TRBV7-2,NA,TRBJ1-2,TGTGCCAGCAGCTTAGATACTTATGGCTACACCTTC,CASSLDTYGYTF
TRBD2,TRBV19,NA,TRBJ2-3,TGTGCCAGCAGACTAGTTCGGGGGGCAGATACGCAGTATTTT,CASRLVRGADTQYF
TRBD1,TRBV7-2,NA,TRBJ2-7,TGTGCCAGCAGCCAAAAATCCGGGACAGGCTCCTACGAGCAGTACTTC,CASSQKSGTGSYEQYF
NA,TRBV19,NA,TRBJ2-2,TGTGCCAGTAGTCCGCTAGACGGGGAGCTGTTTTTT,CASSPLDGELFF
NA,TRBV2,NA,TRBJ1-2,TGTGCCACCCAAGAGAGGTGGATCGGGTATGGCTACACCTTC,CATQERWIGYGYTF
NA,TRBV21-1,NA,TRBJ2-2,TGTGCCAGCAGCAACCGGGACTCGAACACCGGGGAGCTGTTTTTT,CASSNRDSNTGELFF
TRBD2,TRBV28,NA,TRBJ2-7,TGTGCCAGCACCGGGAGGCGGGACGAGCAGTACTTC,CASTGRRDEQYF
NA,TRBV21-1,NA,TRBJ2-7,TGTGCCAGCAGCAAAGCCAGGACAGTCTACGAGCAGTACTTC,CASSKARTVYEQYF
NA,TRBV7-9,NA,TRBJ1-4,TGTGCCAGCAGTTACGGAAGGGGGGGCTTAAATGAAAAACTGTTTTTT,CASSYGRGGLNEKLFF
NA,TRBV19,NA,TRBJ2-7,TGTGCCAGTAGTAAACAAACCAGGGGTAGCTCCTACGAGCAGTACTTC,CASSKQTRGSSYEQYF
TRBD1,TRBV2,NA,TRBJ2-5,TGTGCCAGCAACACGCAGGGGGCAGGGGAGACCCAGTACTTC,CASNTQGAGETQYF